This entry lists 8 T cell receptor beta chains sequenced from one sample in a study of blood T cell repertoires in COVID-19. Clones were read by immunoSEQ multiplex PCR, and TCRdb kept only the in-frame ones, dropping some. Of about 62,000 clones listed, roughly 80% are singletons. The source material was peripheral blood. Source of these receptors: a man in his sixties with acute or convalescent COVID-19.

The gene calls are TRBV5-4 and TRBJ1-3; the match to TRBD1 covers 7 bases. V lost 0 bases, J lost 1 base, and 1 base stayed unmatched. This CDR3 comprises 15 residues. The germline V gene has CDR1 SGHNT and CDR2 YYREEE (reference sequence). Here the CDR3 DNA reads TGTGCCAGCAGCTTGGGGACAGGTTCTGGAAACACCATATATTTT. Its protein is CASSLGTGSGNTIYF.

J is TRBJ2-7 and V is TRBV6-5, with 9 nucleotides matching TRBD1. Germline CDR1 reads MNHEY; CDR2 reads SVGAGI. The CDR3 contains 15 residues. With V trimmed by 5 bases and J by 4 bases, 9 bases remained unmatched. CDR3 amino acids: CASSMEWGQGYEQYF. In nucleotides, the CDR3 is TGTGCCAGCAGTATGGAGTGGGGACAGGGATACGAGCAGTACTTC.

V usage is TRBV23-1 and J usage is TRBJ1-5, with 9 positions matching TRBD1. TRBV23-1 is recorded as an ORF, its role being uncertain. The CDR3 covers 14 residues. V lost 8 bases, J lost 3 bases, and 5 bases stayed unmatched. CDR3 region: CASWGQGYNQPQHF. CDR3 coding DNA: TGCGCCAGCTGGGGACAGGGTTACAATCAGCCCCAGCATTTT.

This chain links TRBV13 with TRBJ2-2; no firm D call. V gave up 5 bases and J gave up 6 bases, with 7 bases separating them. Per the germline V gene, CDR1 is PRHDT and CDR2 is FYEKMQ (reference sequence). The CDR3 has 12 residues. The CDR3 region is CASSLLAGELFF. The CDR3 DNA follows: TGTGCCAGCAGCCTCCTAGCCGGGGAGCTGTTTTTT.

This chain links TRBV6-5 with TRBJ2-1; TRBD2 matches 14 bases. The CDR3 has 16 residues. Germline trimming cut 2 bases from V and 8 bases from J; bases unmatched to any gene: 5. The germline gives CDR1 MNHEY, CDR2 SVGAGI. CDR3 nucleotides: TGTGCCAGCAGTTACCGAGGACTAGCGGGAGGTCATGAGCAGTTCTTC. Encoded protein: CASSYRGLAGGHEQFF.

This CDR3 is CASSAETTGGLFF. CDR3 bases: TGTGCCAGCAGTGCCGAAACGACAGGGGGACTGTTTTTT. V gene TRBV28 combines with J gene TRBJ1-4; 9 bases line up with TRBD1. The CDR3 has 13 amino acids. The junction had 8 bases not matched to a gene; V was cut back by 5 bases and J by 13 bases. Germline-derived CDR1 and CDR2 are MDHEN and SYDVKM.

This sequence joins TRBV27 and TRBJ2-4; 9 bases are a match to TRBD1. The V and J ends lost 4 bases and 9 bases, in that order; junction bases with no gene match: 7. Germline CDR1 and CDR2: MNHEY and SMNVEV (reference sequence). CDR3 length: 14 residues. The chain's CDR3 is CASSSPGQGPIQYF. The CDR3 nucleotides are TGTGCCAGCAGTTCTCCGGGACAGGGACCCATTCAGTACTTC.

This chain uses TRBV5-5 with TRBJ2-1; a weak D match, TRBD2 (6 bases). Deletions cut 2 bases from V and 9 bases from J, with 15 bases between. The CDR3 is 14 residues long. Germline V gene data show CDR1 as SGHKS and CDR2 as YYEKEE (reference sequence). CDR3 protein: CASSFRPLEGEQFF. Written as DNA, the CDR3 is TGTGCCAGCAGCTTTCGACCGCTGGAGGGTGAGCAGTTCTTC. The whole variable domain, filled in from reference TRBV5-5 and TRBJ2-1, reads DAGVTQSPTHLIKTRGQQVTLRCSPISGHKSVSWYQQVLGQGPQFIFQYYEKEERGRGNFPDRFSARQFPNYSSELNVNALLLGDSALYLCASSFRPLEGEQFFGPGTRLTVL.